This T cell receptor (beta chain) was found in a study of T cells expressing NK-cell markers. Study summary: It was sorted CD3+CD56-NKG2C+, CD3+CD56+NKG2C- and CD3+CD56+NKG2C+ T cells that provided the TCR beta repertoires. Seven of eight sequenced donors tested HCMV-seropositive; one tested seronegative.

TCRdb re-called the 5' RACE reads and catalogs CDR3 proteins one per entry, DNA excluded. The sample table includes a few hundred thousand distinct CDR3 sequences. The sample consisted of blood T cells: a sorted CD56 or NKG2C T cell subset, CD4+ or CD8+ T cells, or bulk PBMC T cells (not recorded which). The clonotype originates from a man aged 18 to 69 in good health.

This chain's CDR3 is CSAREPAGGRPQYF. The chain uses TRBV20-1 and TRBJ2-5; TCRdb indicates TRBD2, and absent DNA this call remains unverified. Germline lookup yields CDR1 DFQATT and CDR2 SNEGSKA (reference sequence). There are 14 residues in the CDR3.